This is a list of T cell receptor beta chains from one sample in a study of a mutant IDH1 vaccine in newly diagnosed glioma. Antigens of these TCRs are unknown. Profiling relied on immunoSEQ multiplex PCR, and the TCRdb table lists in-frame clones only, not all of them. The sample yields tens of thousands of clones, under 90% seen once. The sequenced sample was PBMCs, obtained from a glioma patient whose treatment included an IDH1 peptide vaccine. All receptors derive from a man aged 18 to 35 with glioma. CDR3s include the opening cysteine and the closing phenylalanine or tryptophan. D genes are given only for firm matches. Size values are once, few and many counts, or a class for expanded clones, and some rows have none.

v_gene	j_gene	abundance	d_gene	CDR3nt	CDR3aa
TRBV7-3	TRBJ1-1	-	-	TGTGCCAGCAGCTTTGGGGGATACACTGAAGCTTTCTTT	CASSFGGYTEAFF
TRBV9	TRBJ1-2	-	-	TGTGCCAGCAGCGTAGGAATCTCGGAACTGTATGGCTACACCTTC	CASSVGISELYGYTF
TRBV18	TRBJ1-5	-	TRBD1	TGTGCCAGCTCGCTAGGGACAGGGGTAGCTCAGCCCCAGCATTTT	CASSLGTGVAQPQHF
TRBV5-6	TRBJ2-1	-	-	TGTGCCAGCAGCGTTGACGGTTTATCCTACAATGAGCAGTTCTTC	CASSVDGLSYNEQFF
TRBV4-3	TRBJ1-2	-	-	TGCGCCAGCAGCCAAGCTGGGGTCCCCCTAAGCGGCTACACCTTC	CASSQAGVPLSGYTF
TRBV7-2	TRBJ2-7	-	TRBD2	TGTGCCAGCAGCTCGAGGGGGAGCGGGGGGGCGGGTTCCTACGAGCAGTACTTC	CASSSRGSGGAGSYEQYF
TRBV7-9	TRBJ1-6	-	TRBD1	TGTGCCAGCAGCTTAGGGACAGGGGACCCCCATTCACCCCTCCACTTT	CASSLGTGDPHSPLHF
TRBV30	TRBJ1-5	-	-	TGTGCCTGGAGGATGGGGCTGCGGTGGGGCAATCAGCCCCAGCATTTT	CAWRMGLRWGNQPQHF
TRBV4-3	TRBJ2-1	-	-	TGCGCCAGCAGCCAAGGGAAGGTAGGACAGTACGGATACAATGAGCAGTTCTTC	CASSQGKVGQYGYNEQFF
TRBV5-1	TRBJ1-5	once	TRBD1	TGCGCCAGCAGCCGGCTTGCCACATCCATGACAGGGTGGGTCGGGGGTCGCAATCAGCCCCAGCATTTT	CASSRLATSMTGWVGGRNQPQHF
TRBV18	TRBJ2-5	-	TRBD1	TGTGCCAGCTCACCGGGACAGAAAGAGACCCAGTACTTC	CASSPGQKETQYF
TRBV5-8	TRBJ1-5	-	TRBD1	TGTGCCAGCAGCTCCCGACAGGGAAATCAGCCCCAGCATTTT	CASSSRQGNQPQHF
TRBV19	TRBJ2-1	-	TRBD1	TGTGCCAGTAGTATACCCGGACAGGGGGTATATGAGCAGTTCTTC	CASSIPGQGVYEQFF
TRBV7-3	TRBJ1-3	once	-	TGTGCCAGCAGCTTATCCTCTGGAAACACCATATATTTT	CASSLSSGNTIYF
TRBV27	TRBJ2-7	-	-	TGTGCCAGCAGTACAGACTGGAACTACGAGCAGTACTTC	CASSTDWNYEQYF
TRBV30	TRBJ2-3	-	TRBD1	TGTGCCCGCGAACACGGGACAGGCACAGATACGCAGTATTTT	CAREHGTGTDTQYF
TRBV27	TRBJ2-5	-	TRBD2	TGTGCCAGCAGTCTCATAGCGGGTCAGACCCAAGAGACCCAGTACTTC	CASSLIAGQTQETQYF
TRBV2	TRBJ1-1	-	-	TGTGCCAGCAGTGATTCCGGATATCACACTGAAGCTTTCTTT	CASSDSGYHTEAFF
TRBV19	TRBJ2-2	-	-	TGTGCCAGTAGTAGGCCCGAGACACGGACCGGGGAGCTGTTTTTT	CASSRPETRTGELFF
TRBV4-3	TRBJ2-3	-	-	TGCGCCAGCAGCCAAGTTACAGGACGCACAGATACGCAGTATTTT	CASSQVTGRTDTQYF
TRBV5-4	TRBJ2-3	-	TRBD1	TGTGCCAGCAGCCCTCGGGACAGGGGGACGCAGTATTTT	CASSPRDRGTQYF
TRBV4-1	TRBJ1-4	-	-	TGCGCCAGCAGCCCCGAAAACGCGCAGGGTCGAGCCATATATGAAAAACTGTTTTTT	CASSPENAQGRAIYEKLFF
TRBV6-1	TRBJ1-3	-	-	TGTGCCAGCAGTGAAAGGGCATACGGAAACACCATATATTTT	CASSERAYGNTIYF
TRBV7-8	TRBJ1-2	-	-	TGTGCCAGCAGCTTAGTACCTGGGAATGGCTACACCTTC	CASSLVPGNGYTF
TRBV19	TRBJ1-5	-	-	TGTGCCAGTAGTAATTTCGCGGCAAGCAATCAGCCCCAGCATTTT	CASSNFAASNQPQHF
TRBV6-5	TRBJ1-5	-	-	TGTGCCAGCAGTCCAACAGGGAATCAGCCCCAGCATTTT	CASSPTGNQPQHF
TRBV18	TRBJ1-5	few	TRBD1	TGTGCCAGCTCACCCGGGACAGGTAATCAGCCCCAGCATTTT	CASSPGTGNQPQHF
TRBV10-2	TRBJ2-7	-	-	TGCGCCAGCTCCTATATCGCCCACGAGCAGTACTTC	CASSYIAHEQYF
TRBV4-3	TRBJ1-2	-	-	TGCGCCAGCAGTCCTACCAGCCCTCCTAACTATGGCTACACCTTC	CASSPTSPPNYGYTF
TRBV30	TRBJ2-3	once	TRBD2	TGTGCCTTGGGACTAGCGGGTGTTGGACCCACAGATACGCAGTATTTT	CALGLAGVGPTDTQYF
TRBV7-3	TRBJ2-1	-	-	TGTGCCAGCAGCTTGTCCCGTAGATTTACGAATGAGCAGTTCTTC	CASSLSRRFTNEQFF
TRBV2	TRBJ1-6	-	-	TGTGCCAGCAGAGAAAAACGAGGCGGGTTCGGAACACCCCTCCACTTT	CASREKRGGFGTPLHF
TRBV10-3	TRBJ1-5	-	-	TGTGCCATCAGTGAGTCCCTAGCCGGGACACTGTATAGCAATCAGCCCCAGCATTTT	CAISESLAGTLYSNQPQHF
TRBV27	TRBJ1-1	-	-	TGTGCCAGCATCAATGAGGCGACTGAAGCTTTCTTT	CASINEATEAFF
TRBV6-5	TRBJ2-4	once	-	TGTGCCAGCAGCCCTCCGGGGAAAAACATTCAGTACTTC	CASSPPGKNIQYF
TRBV4-3	TRBJ2-2	once	-	TGCGCCAGCAGCCAAGATGGTGTCCAAAGGACCGGGGAGCTGTTTTTT	CASSQDGVQRTGELFF
TRBV6-1	TRBJ1-2	once	-	TGTGCCAGCAGCCTTCAGGGGTCGCGAGGCTACACCTTC	CASSLQGSRGYTF
TRBV4-2	TRBJ2-7	-	-	TGTGCCAGCAGCCAAGACAGGGACTTTACCTACGAGCAGTACTTC	CASSQDRDFTYEQYF
TRBV27	TRBJ1-2	-	TRBD1	TGTGCCAGCAGGGACAGGTTCTCTTCCTATGGCTACACCTTC	CASRDRFSSYGYTF
TRBV6-6	TRBJ2-7	-	-	TGTGCCAGCAGGGGACTGGGTTGGGGGTCTTACGAGCAGTACTTC	CASRGLGWGSYEQYF
TRBV27	TRBJ1-2	-	TRBD1	TGTGCCAGCAGTTCCACCGGGACAGGGCAACGCGGCTACACCTTC	CASSSTGTGQRGYTF
TRBV30	TRBJ1-5	few	-	TGTGCCTGGAGTTCGGGGACGAGTCAGCCCCAGCATTTT	CAWSSGTSQPQHF
TRBV14	TRBJ2-6	once	-	TGTGCCAGCAGCCAATGGAGCTCTGGGGCCAACGTCCTGACTTTC	CASSQWSSGANVLTF
TRBV29-1	TRBJ1-2	-	-	TGCAGCGTTCAGACCACACGGGTGAAGGGAGGCGGCTACACCTTC	CSVQTTRVKGGGYTF
TRBV27	TRBJ2-7	once	TRBD1	TGTGCCAGCAGACCGACAGGGACCGCCTACGAGCAGTACTTC	CASRPTGTAYEQYF
TRBV5-6	TRBJ2-4	-	TRBD2	TGTGCCAGCAGACCCTTGATGCTAGCGGGAACTGCTCAGTACTTC	CASRPLMLAGTAQYF
TRBV18	TRBJ2-7	once	-	TGTGCCAGCTCACCACCTCGCGGGGCCCCTTTCTACGAGCAGTACTTC	CASSPPRGAPFYEQYF
TRBV10-3	TRBJ2-5	-	-	TGTGCCATCAGTGAGGGGGGCGCGGAGACCCAGTACTTC	CAISEGGAETQYF